This T cell receptor (beta chain) stems from a study of identical twins. Regarding the study as a whole: Out-of-frame alpha sequences common to twins exhibited a surplus of low generation probability.

TCRdb reprocessed the 5' RACE reads via MiXCR and lists one record per CDR3 protein. The sample includes some 790,000 distinct CDR3 sequences, around a sixth seen only once; the top ten take approximately 14%. This clonotype was counted a few times. Its antigen is undetermined. The ends were cut back, 3 bases at V and 6 bases at J, with 18 bases in the middle. CDR3 length equals 15 residues. Germline values: CDR1 LGHDT, CDR2 YNNKEL (reference sequence). This same sample was also part of a study on T cells expressing NK-cell markers. That paper notes: There were seven HCMV-seropositive donors and one seronegative donor among the eight sequenced. CD8+ T cells in roughly six donors included dominant NKG2C+ clonotypes at about 1.0-7.5%.

The TCR sequence derives from a woman younger than 35 in good health. Material: PBMCs. The chain combines TRBV3-1 with TRBJ2-7; D ambiguous. The CDR3 protein is CASSHATATLGEQYF. The DNA for the CDR3 is TGTGCCAGCAGCCACGCTACGGCGACCTTGGGCGAGCAGTACTTC.